A single sample is the source of the 17 T cell receptor beta chains below, sequenced in a study of cytomegalovirus exposure and HLA in healthy donors. The PCR employed 60 Vbeta primers together with 13 Jbeta primers. The data were produced by immunoSEQ multiplex PCR, yet TCRdb's version contains in-frame clones alone and is incomplete. The table shows roughly 98,000 clones, with 70% occurring only once. The source material was PBMCs. The source of these receptors is a man between 45 and 60 years old in good health and CMV-seronegative.

This chain uses TRBV7-9 with TRBJ1-4; 10 bases align to TRBD1. Germline V gene data show CDR1 as SEHNR and CDR2 as FQNEAQ (reference sequence). V lost 5 bases to trimming and J lost 4 bases; unmatched junction nucleotides: 4. This CDR3 is 15 amino acids long. The CDR3 loop reads CASSAGTGDNEKLFF. As DNA, the CDR3 is TGTGCCAGCAGCGCCGGGACAGGGGATAATGAAAAACTGTTTTTT.

This chain joins TRBV19 and TRBJ1-2, with 9 bases matching TRBD1. The CDR3 is made up of 15 amino acids. Germline CDR1 reads LNHDA; CDR2 reads SQIVND (reference sequence). J gave up 4 bases and V 9 bases, and 12 bases lay outside the gene matches. CDR3 amino acids: CASRTHGQGTYGYTF. The CDR3 bases are TGTGCCAGCCGTACCCATGGACAGGGGACCTATGGCTACACCTTC.

The chain couples TRBV29-1 to TRBJ2-2; 7 positions match TRBD1. Germline V gene data show CDR1 as SQVTM and CDR2 as ANQGSEA. The CDR3 has 14 residues. J was trimmed by 2 bases and V by 6 bases; bases with no gene match: 6. The CDR3 protein is CSVARTGNTGELFF. The CDR3 DNA follows: TGCAGCGTGGCCCGGACAGGCAACACCGGGGAGCTGTTTTTT.

This clone was detected only a few times. Possible read error: a much larger clone is one base away. The same CDR3 can be traced to other DNA sequences in this sample. The genes are TRBV4-1 and TRBJ2-1; no clear D gene. CDR1 and CDR2 from the germline V gene are MGHRA and YSYEKL. V was cut by 4 bases and J by 0 bases, with 10 bases left in between. This CDR3 region has 15 residues. The CDR3 region is CASSPPESSYNEQFF. In nucleotides, the CDR3 is TGCGCCAGCAGCCCACCCGAGAGCTCCTACAATGAGCAGTTCTTC.

The chain employs TRBV6-4 and TRBJ2-1; 13 bases align to TRBD2. The V gene's germline CDR1 is MRHNA and CDR2 SNTAGT. The CDR3 sequence is 16 residues long. J was trimmed by 7 bases and V by 4 bases; bases with no gene match: 7. The DNA for the CDR3 is TGTGCCAGCAGTGGGATGGGACTAGCGGGAAGAAATGAGCAGTTCTTC. Its protein product is CASSGMGLAGRNEQFF.

V is TRBV5-1 and J is TRBJ2-3, with 9 nucleotides matching TRBD2. The germline V gene encodes CDR1 SGHRS and CDR2 YFSETQ. The CDR3 spans 16 residues. Trimming removed 0 bases from V and 5 bases from J; junction bases left unmatched: 7. The CDR3 spells CASSLGGGRAVDTQYF. The DNA of the CDR3 is TGCGCCAGCAGCTTGGGCGGCGGGAGGGCCGTAGATACGCAGTATTTT.

This clone occurred a few times. This sample also contains other DNA sequences that code for the same CDR3. Here the CDR3 reads CASSLALTGELFF. The CDR3 DNA reads as TGCGCCAGCAGCTTGGCCCTCACCGGGGAGCTGTTTTTT. V usage is TRBV5-1 and J usage is TRBJ2-2, with D hard to call. The CDR3 runs to 13 residues. From germline, CDR1 is SGHRS and CDR2 YFSETQ. V gave up 0 bases and J gave up 4 bases, with 4 bases separating them.

The gene calls are TRBV6-5 and TRBJ2-6, with D tentatively TRBD1 (6 bases). The CDR3 length is 16 residues. V lost 0 bases to trimming and J lost 5 bases, with 11 bases between them. Germline lookup yields CDR1 MNHEY and CDR2 SVGAGI. CDR3 loop: CASSYSSRGRANVLTF. In DNA form, the CDR3 reads TGTGCCAGCAGTTACTCCAGCAGGGGTAGGGCCAACGTCCTGACTTTC.

This chain connects TRBV7-9 to TRBJ2-2, with 9 bases fitting TRBD2. CDR1 is SEHNR and CDR2 is FQNEAQ in the germline V gene (reference sequence). This CDR3 has 15 residues. Trimming cost V 6 bases and J 5 bases; bases outside gene matches: 7. The CDR3 spells CASSVFSGGTGELFF. CDR3 DNA sequence: TGTGCCAGCAGTGTTTTTAGCGGGGGAACCGGGGAGCTGTTTTTT.

V gene TRBV6-5 combines with J gene TRBJ2-7, with D maybe TRBD1 (5 bases). This CDR3 region has 13 residues. The V gene lost 6 bases and the J gene lost 1 base, with 10 bases spanning the gap. Germline V gives CDR1 MNHEY, CDR2 SVGAGI. The CDR3 protein is CASRGRVSYEQYF. CDR3 nucleotides: TGTGCCAGCAGGGGCAGGGTTTCCTACGAGCAGTACTTC.

There are a few counts of this clone. J is TRBJ2-5 and V is TRBV21-1; TRBD2 is taken as the D call from the table, unchecked against the DNA. TRBV21-1 is listed as a pseudogene. The CDR3 spans 17 residues. CDR3 in DNA: TGTGCCAGCAGCAAAGACATTTCCGGGACTAGGTCGAAAGAGCAGTACTTC. The encoded protein is CASSKDISGTRSKEQYF.

The chain recombines TRBV9 with TRBJ2-7; perhaps TRBD2 as D (6 bases). The ends were cut back, 0 bases at V and 5 bases at J, with 15 bases in the middle. The CDR3 covers 15 residues. Germline values: CDR1 SGDLS, CDR2 YYNGEE. DNA of the CDR3: TGTGCCAGCAGCGTAGGAGGCGGGAAGTCTAACGAGCAGTACTTC. It codes for CASSVGGGKSNEQYF.

The chain joins TRBV6-1 to TRBJ1-2, with D perhaps TRBD1 (5 bases). Between the trimmed V and J ends, which lost 2 bases and 9 bases, there was a span of 13 bases. Per the germline V gene, CDR1 is MNHNS and CDR2 is SASEGT. The CDR3 covers 13 residues. In DNA, the CDR3 is TGTGCCAGCAGTGAACAGGTCAGGGCGAGCTACACCTTC. Translation: CASSEQVRASYTF.

The V and J genes are TRBV19 and TRBJ2-5, with D maybe TRBD2 (6 bases). V gave up 10 bases and J gave up 0 bases, with 15 bases separating them. The CDR3 contains 14 residues. The germline V gene has CDR1 LNHDA and CDR2 SQIVND (reference sequence). CDR3 region: CATKPGGHQETQYF. The CDR3 DNA sequence: TGTGCCACAAAACCCGGAGGGCACCAAGAGACCCAGTACTTC.

The chain carries TRBV6-5 and TRBJ2-1; TRBD1 agrees at 7 bases. Germline V gives CDR1 MNHEY, CDR2 SVGAGI. The CDR3 totals 14 residues. The trim removed 5 bases at V and 8 bases at J, leaving 9 bases unmatched. The CDR3 region has the DNA TGTGCCAGCAGTAAGGGACAGTCATGGGATGAGCAGTTCTTC. Protein: CASSKGQSWDEQFF.

The chain combines TRBV7-9 with TRBJ1-3, with 8 nucleotides matching TRBD1. The germline CDR1 and CDR2 sequences are SEHNR and FQNEAQ (reference sequence). V shed 2 bases, J shed 4 bases, and the junction held 4 bases outside the gene matches. CDR3 length: 15 residues. The CDR3 reads CASSLTRTGGNTIYF. Written as DNA, the CDR3 is TGTGCCAGCAGCTTAACCCGGACAGGGGGAAACACCATATATTTT.

V is TRBV5-5 and J is TRBJ2-3, with TRBD1 matching 9 bases. The ends lost 2 bases at V and 4 bases at J; junction bases unmatched: 5. Per the germline V gene, CDR1 is SGHKS and CDR2 is YYEKEE (reference sequence). This CDR3 has 15 amino acids. This CDR3 reads CASSFEGQGPDTQYF. In nucleotides, the CDR3 is TGTGCCAGCAGCTTCGAGGGACAGGGACCAGATACGCAGTATTTT.